This passage covers 12 T cell receptor beta chains from one sample sequenced in a study of blood T cell repertoires in COVID-19. Measured with immunoSEQ multiplex PCR; TCRdb has only the in-frame clones, and not every one. In the table there are 150,000 to 180,000 clones, roughly nine tenths of which are singletons. Material: peripheral blood. These receptors all come from a woman between 70 and 85 years old with acute or convalescent COVID-19.

J is TRBJ1-4 and V is TRBV7-9; 7 bases align to TRBD1. CDR3 length: 14 amino acids. The V and J ends lost 5 bases and 8 bases, in that order; junction bases with no gene match: 8. Germline V lookup: CDR1 SEHNR, CDR2 FQNEAQ (reference sequence). The CDR3, as DNA: TGTGCCAGCAGCAACAGGGGCTTTGGAGAAAAACTGTTTTTT. Its translation is CASSNRGFGEKLFF.

This clone was observed a single time. The V call is TRBV7-2, the J call TRBJ2-7, with D perhaps TRBD1 (6 bases). Per germline, CDR1 SGHTA and CDR2 FQGNSA. The CDR3 has 16 residues. The V gene lost 5 bases and the J gene lost 0 bases, with 17 bases spanning the gap. The CDR3, as DNA: TGTGCCAGCAGCCTCAACTTATACAGGGACTCCTACGAGCAGTACTTC. Translation gives CASSLNLYRDSYEQYF.

The chain carries TRBV13 and TRBJ2-1; 12 nucleotides match TRBD2. There are 17 residues in the CDR3. The germline gives CDR1 PRHDT, CDR2 FYEKMQ (reference sequence). With V trimmed by 3 bases and J by 4 bases, 7 bases remained unmatched. In nucleotides, the CDR3 is TGTGCCAGCAGCTTTAGGCTAGCGGGGGGGCTGTACAATGAGCAGTTCTTC. It is translated as CASSFRLAGGLYNEQFF.

The sample holds one count of this clone. J is TRBJ2-1 and V is TRBV4-1; D is unclear. This CDR3 contains 16 residues. CDR1 MGHRA and CDR2 YSYEKL come from the germline V gene. Trimming took off 4 bases at V and 5 bases at J, with 18 bases between the two ends. The CDR3: CASSLLPILSHNEQFF. The CDR3 DNA follows: TGCGCCAGCAGCCTCCTCCCTATCTTGTCCCACAATGAGCAGTTCTTC.

The rearrangement links TRBV7-9 to TRBJ1-4, with 10 bases lining up with TRBD1. There are 15 residues in the CDR3. J gave up 3 bases and V 3 bases, and 1 base lay outside the gene matches. Germline CDR1 reads SEHNR; CDR2 reads FQNEAQ (reference sequence). Written as DNA, the CDR3 is TGTGCCAGCAGCTTCGGGACAGGGGCTAATGAAAAACTGTTTTTT. Its translation: CASSFGTGANEKLFF. Variable domain in full (rest from reference TRBV7-9 and TRBJ1-4): DTGVSQNPRHKITKRGQNVTFRCDPISEHNRLYWYRQTLGQGPEFLTYFQNEAQLEKSRLLSDRFSAERPKGSFSTLEIQRTEQGDSAMYLCASSFGTGANEKLFFGSGTQLSVL.

J is TRBJ1-1 and V is TRBV27; 11 positions match TRBD1. The CDR3 sequence is 16 residues long. CDR1 and CDR2 from the germline V gene are MNHEY and SMNVEV (reference sequence). J was trimmed by 7 bases and V by 2 bases; bases with no gene match: 9. The CDR3, as DNA: TGTGCCAGCAGTTTAACCCCCCGGACAGGGGGCATTGAAGCTTTCTTT. Protein sequence: CASSLTPRTGGIEAFF.

The chain is built from TRBV2 and TRBJ1-5; D is uncertain. The CDR3 is 19 residues long. CDR1 SNHLY and CDR2 FYNNEI come from the germline V gene. V lost 6 bases, J lost 1 base, and 25 bases lay in between. CDR3 loop: CASSAMSPYHAGSNQPQHF. The CDR3 DNA reads TGTGCCAGCAGCGCGATGTCCCCTTACCACGCGGGGAGCAATCAGCCCCAGCATTTT.

About this clone: One junction end does not reproduce the germline sequence, and a read error may be involved. The rearrangement joins TRBV7-2 to TRBJ2-7; TRBD1 aligns across 9 bases. This CDR3 comprises 14 residues. In germline, CDR1 is SGHTA, CDR2 FQGNSA. In DNA form, the CDR3 reads TGTGCCAGCAGCTTAGCTCAAATTGGGGGACAGGGTCACTTC. Translation gives CASSLAQIGGQGHF.

The chain links TRBV2 to TRBJ1-1, with D maybe TRBD1 (5 bases). Trimming stripped 5 bases from V and 4 bases from J, with 11 bases between. Germline V lookup: CDR1 SNHLY, CDR2 FYNNEI. The CDR3 runs 13 residues. CDR3 coding DNA: TGTGCCAGCAGTCCGACAGAGGCCACTGAAGCTTTCTTT. The encoded protein is CASSPTEATEAFF.

This clone was counted once. The genes are TRBV7-9 and TRBJ1-2; the D gene is possibly TRBD1 (6 bases). The CDR3 has 14 amino acids. The germline CDR1 and CDR2 sequences are SEHNR and FQNEAQ (reference sequence). Trimming pared 5 bases from V and 8 bases from J, leaving 18 bases between. This CDR3 is CASSPVGAPGGYTF. The DNA for the CDR3 is TGTGCCAGCAGCCCCGTGGGGGCCCCCGGGGGCTACACCTTC.

The chain carries TRBV6-5 and TRBJ1-6, with D possibly TRBD1 on 5 matching bases. Germline lookup yields CDR1 MNHEY and CDR2 SVGAGI. V lost 6 bases and J 7 bases, leaving 10 bases between the germline ends. CDR3 size: 13 residues. CDR3 loop: CASSDSFNSPLHF. The DNA for the CDR3 is TGTGCCAGCAGCGACAGTTTCAATTCACCCCTCCACTTT.

The V and J genes are TRBV7-2 and TRBJ2-1; TRBD2 matches at 12 bases. V gave up 5 bases and J gave up 8 bases; unmatched junction bases: 7. CDR3 length: 15 residues. Germline V lookup: CDR1 SGHTA, CDR2 FQGNSA. CDR3 region: CASSISSGGAYEQFF. The CDR3 coding sequence is TGTGCCAGCAGCATCTCTAGCGGGGGGGCCTATGAGCAGTTCTTC.